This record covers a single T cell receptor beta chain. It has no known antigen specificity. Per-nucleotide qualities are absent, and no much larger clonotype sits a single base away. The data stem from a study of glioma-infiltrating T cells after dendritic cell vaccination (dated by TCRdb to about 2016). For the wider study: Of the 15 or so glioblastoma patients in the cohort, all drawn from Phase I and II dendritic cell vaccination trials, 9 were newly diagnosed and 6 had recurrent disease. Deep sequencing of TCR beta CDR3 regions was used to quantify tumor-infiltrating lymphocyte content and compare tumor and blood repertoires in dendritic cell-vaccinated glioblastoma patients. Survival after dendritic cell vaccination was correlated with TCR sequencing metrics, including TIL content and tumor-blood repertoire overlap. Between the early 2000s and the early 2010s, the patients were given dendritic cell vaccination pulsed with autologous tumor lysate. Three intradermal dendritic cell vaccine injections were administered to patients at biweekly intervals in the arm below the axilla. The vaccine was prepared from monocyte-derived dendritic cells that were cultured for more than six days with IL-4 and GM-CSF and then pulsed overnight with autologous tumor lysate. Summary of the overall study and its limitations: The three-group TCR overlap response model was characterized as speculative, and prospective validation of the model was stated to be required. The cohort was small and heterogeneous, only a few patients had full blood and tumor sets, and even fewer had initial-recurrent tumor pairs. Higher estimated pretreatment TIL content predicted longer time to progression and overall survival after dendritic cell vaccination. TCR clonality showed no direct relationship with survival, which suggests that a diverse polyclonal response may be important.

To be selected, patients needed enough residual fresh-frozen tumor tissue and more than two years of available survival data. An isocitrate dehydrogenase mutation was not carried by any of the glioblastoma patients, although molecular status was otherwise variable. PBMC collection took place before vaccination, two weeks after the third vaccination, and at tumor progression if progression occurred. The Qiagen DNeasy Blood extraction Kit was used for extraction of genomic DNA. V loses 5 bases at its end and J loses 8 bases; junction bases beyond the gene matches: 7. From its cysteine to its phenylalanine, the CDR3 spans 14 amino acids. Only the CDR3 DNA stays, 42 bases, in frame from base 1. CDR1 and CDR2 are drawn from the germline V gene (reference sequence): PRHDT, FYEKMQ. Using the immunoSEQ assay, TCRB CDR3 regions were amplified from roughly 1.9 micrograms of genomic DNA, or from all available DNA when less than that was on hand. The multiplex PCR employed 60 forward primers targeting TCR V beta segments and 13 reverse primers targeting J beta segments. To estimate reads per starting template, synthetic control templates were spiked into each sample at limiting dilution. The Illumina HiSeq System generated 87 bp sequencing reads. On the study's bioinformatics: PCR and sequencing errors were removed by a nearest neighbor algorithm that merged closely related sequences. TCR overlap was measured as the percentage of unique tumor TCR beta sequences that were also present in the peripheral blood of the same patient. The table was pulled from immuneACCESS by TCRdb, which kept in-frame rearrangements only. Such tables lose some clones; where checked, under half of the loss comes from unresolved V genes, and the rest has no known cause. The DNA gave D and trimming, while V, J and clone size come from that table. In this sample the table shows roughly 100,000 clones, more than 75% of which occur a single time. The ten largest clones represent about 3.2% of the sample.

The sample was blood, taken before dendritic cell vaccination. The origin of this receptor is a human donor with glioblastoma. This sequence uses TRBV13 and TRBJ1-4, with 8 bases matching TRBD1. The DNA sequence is TGTGCCAGCAGCCTCAGGACAGGGTACGAAAAACTGTTTTTT. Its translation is CASSLRTGYEKLFF.